This paragraph covers one T cell receptor beta chain sequence. Its antigen is undetermined. The data are from a study of cytomegalovirus exposure and HLA in healthy donors. Study-wide results and limits: Owing to their indistinguishability, certain V segments, notably TRBV6-2 and TRBV6-3, were excluded. V- and J-gene trimming of TCR beta was linked (in a later analysis) to a missense DCLRE1C variant.

Primers included in the PCR were 60 Vbeta and 13 Jbeta primers. Some clones are missing from TCRdb's copy, which holds only in-frame ones; the method was immunoSEQ multiplex PCR. The sample records roughly 100,000 clones, 10% being singletons. Germline V gene sequence: CDR1 SGHTA, CDR2 FQGNSA. V lost 4 bases, J lost 4 bases, and 8 bases lay in between. The CDR3 consists of 12 residues. The sample was PBMCs. This chain joins TRBV7-2 and TRBJ2-7, with D possibly TRBD1 on 5 matching bases. The TCR comes from a man aged 35 to 55 in good health and CMV-seropositive. As DNA, the CDR3 is TGTGCCAGCAGCTCCGACAGATACGAGCAGTACTTC. This translates into CASSSDRYEQYF.